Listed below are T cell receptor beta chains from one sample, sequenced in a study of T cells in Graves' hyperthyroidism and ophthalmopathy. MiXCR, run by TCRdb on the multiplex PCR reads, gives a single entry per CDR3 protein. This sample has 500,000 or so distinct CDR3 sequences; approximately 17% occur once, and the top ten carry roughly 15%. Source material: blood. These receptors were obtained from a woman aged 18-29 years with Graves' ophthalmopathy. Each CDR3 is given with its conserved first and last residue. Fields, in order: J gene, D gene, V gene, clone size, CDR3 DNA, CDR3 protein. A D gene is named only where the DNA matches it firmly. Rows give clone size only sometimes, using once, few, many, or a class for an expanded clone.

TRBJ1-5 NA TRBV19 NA TGTGCCAGTAGTATACTGAACAGCAATCAGCCCCAGCATTTT CASSILNSNQPQHF
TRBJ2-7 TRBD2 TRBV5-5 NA TGTGCCAGCAGCTTGGACGGGACTAGCGGGGGGCCCTCCTACGAGCAGTACTTC CASSLDGTSGGPSYEQYF
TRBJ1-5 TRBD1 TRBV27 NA TGTGCCAGCAGTTTTATACAGGGGGGCAATCAGCCCCAGCATTTT CASSFIQGGNQPQHF
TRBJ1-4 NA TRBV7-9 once TGTGCCAGCAGCTTAGGTGCGGGTGATGAAAAACTGTTTTTT CASSLGAGDEKLFF
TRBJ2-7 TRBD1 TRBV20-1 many TGCAGTGCTACCTGGACAGGGGGTTACGAGCAGTACTTC CSATWTGGYEQYF
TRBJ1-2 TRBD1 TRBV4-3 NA TGCGCCAGCAGCCAGGACCGGACAGGGCGTTATGGCTACACCTTC CASSQDRTGRYGYTF
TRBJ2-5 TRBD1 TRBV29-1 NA TGCAGCGTTGACTCACAGGGGAAGGGTACAGAGACCCAGTACTTC CSVDSQGKGTETQYF
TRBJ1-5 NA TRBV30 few TGTGCCTGGAGTTCAGCCAGGGTATTTCAGCCCCAGCATTTT CAWSSARVFQPQHF
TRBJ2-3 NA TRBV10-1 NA TGCGCCAGCAGTGAGAAGGGTTGGGCGCAGTATTTT CASSEKGWAQYF
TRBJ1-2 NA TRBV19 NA TGTGCCAGTAGTAAACAGGATATAACTATGGGCTACACCTTC CASSKQDITMGYTF
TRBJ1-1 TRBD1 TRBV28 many TGTGCCAGCAGTGGCGGACAGGCTGCTGAAGCTTTCTTT CASSGGQAAEAFF
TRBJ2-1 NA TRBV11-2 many TGTGCCAGCAGCCCGGGGACTTTGAGAATCGATGAGCAGTTCTTC CASSPGTLRIDEQFF
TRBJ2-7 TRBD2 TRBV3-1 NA TGTGCCAGCAGCCAAGCGGGGGGGCCGAGGGACGAGCAGTACTTC CASSQAGGPRDEQYF
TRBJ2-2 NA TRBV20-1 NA TGCAGTGCTAGTGGGCCGGCAACGAACACCGGGGAGCTGTTTTTT CSASGPATNTGELFF
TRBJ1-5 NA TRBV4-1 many TGCGCCAGCAGCCCCGCGACAGCGAGACAGCATTTT CASSPATARQHF
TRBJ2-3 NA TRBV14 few TGTGCCAGCAGCCAAGGGGGGGCTAGCACAGATACGCAGTATTTT CASSQGGASTDTQYF
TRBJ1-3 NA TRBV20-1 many TGCAGTGCTAGAGAAAGGGACGGGAGCTCTGGAAACACCATATATTTT CSARERDGSSGNTIYF
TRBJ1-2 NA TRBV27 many TGTGCCAGCAGTCCGATTTCTTATGATGGCTACACCTTC CASSPISYDGYTF
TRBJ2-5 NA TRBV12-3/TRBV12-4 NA TGTGCCAGCAGTGAACCCCGACGGGACGATAAAGAGACCCAGTACTTC CASSEPRRDDKETQYF
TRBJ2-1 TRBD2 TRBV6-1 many TGTGCCACCCTCCGGGGGGGTCGAGACAATGAGCAGTTCTTC CATLRGGRDNEQFF
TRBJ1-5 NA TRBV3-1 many TGTGCCAGCAGCCAAGATCTTGGTAGCAATCAGCCCCAGCATTTT CASSQDLGSNQPQHF
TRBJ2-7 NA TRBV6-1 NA TGTGCCAGCGGAATCCCCGGCGAGCAGTACTTC CASGIPGEQYF
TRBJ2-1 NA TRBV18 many TGTGCCAGCTCACGGGGTGGCTACAATGAGCAGTTCTTC CASSRGGYNEQFF
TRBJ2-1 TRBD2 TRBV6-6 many TGTGCCAGCAGTTACACTCTAGCGGGAGTAGAGGAGGAGCAGTTCTTC CASSYTLAGVEEEQFF
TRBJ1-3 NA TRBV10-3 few TGTGCCATCGGGCGTGTGGCAGTTGGGTCTAGGGGGTCTGGAAACACCATATATTTT CAIGRVAVGSRGSGNTIYF
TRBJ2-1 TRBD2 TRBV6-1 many TGTGCCAGCAGTGGAGGGACTAGGTTTGGGGAGCAGTTCTTC CASSGGTRFGEQFF
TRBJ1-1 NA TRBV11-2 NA TGTGCCAGCAGTTACTCGACGGTGCGGGACACTGAAGCTTTCTTT CASSYSTVRDTEAFF
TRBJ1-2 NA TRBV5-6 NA TGTGCCAGCAGCTACCCGACAGAACTAAGTAACTATGGCTACACCTTC CASSYPTELSNYGYTF
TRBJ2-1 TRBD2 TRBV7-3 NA TGTGCCAGCAGTCCGCTAGCGGGAGGGCCTGATAAGCAGTTCTTC CASSPLAGGPDKQFF
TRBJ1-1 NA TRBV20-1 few TGCAGTGCTAGGATGGGGGCTGAAGCTTTCTTT CSARMGAEAFF
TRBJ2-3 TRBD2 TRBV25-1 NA TGTGCCAGCAGTGAATCTAAGGGACTAGCGGGAGGGCGTGGAGATACGCAGTATTTT CASSESKGLAGGRGDTQYF
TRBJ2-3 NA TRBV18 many TGTGCCAGCTCACCAGTCCAAGATACGCAGTATTTT CASSPVQDTQYF
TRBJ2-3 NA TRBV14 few TGTGCCAGCAGCCAAGAATCCGGGGGCTTTAGCACAGATACGCAGTATTTT CASSQESGGFSTDTQYF
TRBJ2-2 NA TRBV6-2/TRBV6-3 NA TGTGCCAGCAGACGGGACCTCCGGACAGGGGAGCTGTTTTTT CASRRDLRTGELFF
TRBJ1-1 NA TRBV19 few TGTGCCAGTAGCCCCGTCCCAGGGATGGACACTGAAGCTTTCTTT CASSPVPGMDTEAFF
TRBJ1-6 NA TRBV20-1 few TGCAGTGCAAGGGGGGCGGTGGTTCTTGGTGTAAATAATTCACCCCTCCACTTT CSARGAVVLGVNNSPLHF
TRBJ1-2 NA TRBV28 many TGTGCCAGCAGATCGGGCCCTACTAACTATGGCTACACCTTC CASRSGPTNYGYTF
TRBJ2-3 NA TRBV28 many TGTGCCAGCAGTTCCTCGGACCGACCCCATTGGGATACGCAGTATTTT CASSSSDRPHWDTQYF
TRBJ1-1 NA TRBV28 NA TGTGCCAGCCGTATACGGTCGGAGACGAGGAACACTGAAGCTTTCTTT CASRIRSETRNTEAFF
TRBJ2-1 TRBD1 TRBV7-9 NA TGTGCCAGCCGAAGGGCAGGGGGTTCCTACAATGAGCAGTTCTTC CASRRAGGSYNEQFF
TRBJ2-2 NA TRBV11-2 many TGTGCCAGCAGCTTAATTGTCTCGAACACCGGGGAGCTGTTTTTT CASSLIVSNTGELFF
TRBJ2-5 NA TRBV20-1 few TGCAGTGCTGTCAAGGCACCAAAAGCGACCCAGTACTTC CSAVKAPKATQYF
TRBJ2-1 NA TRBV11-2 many TGTGCCAGCAGCGACGGGGGCTTCAATGAGCAGTTCTTC CASSDGGFNEQFF
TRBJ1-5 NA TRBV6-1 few TGTGCCAGCAGTAACCCACGGATAGGGGACTCTAGCAATCAGCCCCAGCATTTT CASSNPRIGDSSNQPQHF
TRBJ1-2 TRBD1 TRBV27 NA TGTGCCAGCAGGAGGGACAGGGCAGATGGCTACACCTTC CASRRDRADGYTF